Described below is a single T cell receptor beta chain sequence and its context. The protocol was immunoSEQ multiplex PCR, while the TCRdb copy is restricted to in-frame clones and leaves out a portion. The profile shows 25,000 to 35,000 clones, roughly 89% of them singletons. The data originate from a study of blood T cell repertoires in COVID-19. Overall study: Samples came from the United States, Italy and Spain, spanning acute and convalescent COVID-19.

This CDR3 has 13 amino acids. Germline CDR1 is KGHSH and CDR2 is LQKENI. Trimming took 2 bases from V and 2 from J, leaving 7 bases between them. The sequencing input was peripheral blood. The V call is TRBV18, the J call TRBJ2-7; D perhaps matches TRBD2 (5 bases). This TCR was sampled from a man older than 75 with acute or convalescent COVID-19. CDR3: CASSPEGTYEQYF. The CDR3 DNA sequence: TGTGCCAGCTCACCAGAGGGTACCTACGAGCAGTACTTC.